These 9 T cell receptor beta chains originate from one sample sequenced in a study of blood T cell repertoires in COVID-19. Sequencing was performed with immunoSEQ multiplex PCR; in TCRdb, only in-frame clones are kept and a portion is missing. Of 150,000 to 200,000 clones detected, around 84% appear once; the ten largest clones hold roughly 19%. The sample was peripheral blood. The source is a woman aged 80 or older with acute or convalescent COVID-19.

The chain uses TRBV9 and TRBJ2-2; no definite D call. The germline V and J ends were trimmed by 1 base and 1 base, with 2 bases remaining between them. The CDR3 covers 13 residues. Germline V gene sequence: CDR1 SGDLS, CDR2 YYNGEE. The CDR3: CASSVQNTGELFF. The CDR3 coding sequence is TGTGCCAGCAGCGTACAGAACACCGGGGAGCTGTTTTTT.

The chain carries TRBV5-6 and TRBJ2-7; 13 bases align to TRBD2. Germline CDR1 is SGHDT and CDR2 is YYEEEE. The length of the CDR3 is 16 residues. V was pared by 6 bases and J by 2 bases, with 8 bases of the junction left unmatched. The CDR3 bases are TGTGCCAGCACCGGCGGGACTAGCGGGGCCGCCTACGAGCAGTACTTC. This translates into CASTGGTSGAAYEQYF.

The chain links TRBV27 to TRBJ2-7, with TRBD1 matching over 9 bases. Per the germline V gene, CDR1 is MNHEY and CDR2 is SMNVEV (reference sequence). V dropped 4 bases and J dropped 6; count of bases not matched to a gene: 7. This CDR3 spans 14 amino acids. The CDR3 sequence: CASSSTGGRIEQYF. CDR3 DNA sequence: TGTGCCAGCAGTTCGACAGGGGGGCGCATCGAGCAGTACTTC.

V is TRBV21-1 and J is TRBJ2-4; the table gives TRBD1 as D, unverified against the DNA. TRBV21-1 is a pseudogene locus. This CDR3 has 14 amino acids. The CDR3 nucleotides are TGTGCCAGCAGCAAAACGACAGCTAGGGGGTTTCAGTACTTC. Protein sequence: CASSKTTARGFQYF.

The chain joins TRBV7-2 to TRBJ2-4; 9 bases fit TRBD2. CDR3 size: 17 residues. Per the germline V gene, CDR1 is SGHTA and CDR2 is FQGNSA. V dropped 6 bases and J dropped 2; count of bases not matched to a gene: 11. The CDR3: CASRKNLAGATKNIQYF. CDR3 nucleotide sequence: TGTGCCAGCAGAAAAAACTTAGCGGGAGCGACCAAAAACATTCAGTACTTC.

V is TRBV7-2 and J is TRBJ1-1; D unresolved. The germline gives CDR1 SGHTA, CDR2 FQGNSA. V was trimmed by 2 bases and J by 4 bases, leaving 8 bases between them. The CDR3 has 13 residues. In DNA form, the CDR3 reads TGTGCCAGCAGCTTAAGCGAGGGCACTGAAGCTTTCTTT. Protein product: CASSLSEGTEAFF.

DNA for the CDR3: TGTGCCAGCAGTGAGACAGGGGTCTATGGCTACACCTTC. Residues: CASSETGVYGYTF. The chain employs TRBV2 and TRBJ1-2, with TRBD1 identical over 8 bases. Trimming at V came to 3 bases and at J to 4 bases, leaving 1 base not matched to a gene. Germline V CDR1 and CDR2: SNHLY, FYNNEI. This CDR3 comprises 13 residues.

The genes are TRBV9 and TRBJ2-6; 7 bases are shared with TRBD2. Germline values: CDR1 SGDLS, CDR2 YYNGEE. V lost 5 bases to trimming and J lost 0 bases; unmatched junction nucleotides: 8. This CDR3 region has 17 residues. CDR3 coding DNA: TGTGCCAGCAGATTCGGACTAGACAACTCTGGGGCCAACGTCCTGACTTTC. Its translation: CASRFGLDNSGANVLTF.

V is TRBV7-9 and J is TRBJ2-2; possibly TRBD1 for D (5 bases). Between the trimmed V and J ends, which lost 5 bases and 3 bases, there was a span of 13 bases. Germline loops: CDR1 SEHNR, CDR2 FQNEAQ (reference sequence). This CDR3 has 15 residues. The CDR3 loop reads CASSPAGPDTGELFF. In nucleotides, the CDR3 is TGTGCCAGCAGCCCGGCAGGGCCGGACACCGGGGAGCTGTTTTTT.